These 16 T cell receptor beta chains share one sample of origin, sequenced in a study of CD8+CD57+ T cells in acquired aplastic anemia (dated by TCRdb to 2016 to 2019). The run used an Illumina HiSeq 2000. Genomic DNA served as template for TCR beta VDJ combination and CDR3 sequence profiling. TCRdb handled the public reads itself, with Q25 trimming in fastp and clone calling in MiXCR, and kept productive beta chains. Rows with one shared CDR3 protein collapse into an entry with the most common genes and DNA. Present in this sample are under 250,000 distinct CDR3 sequences, 65% of which were seen just once. The ten largest clones take up around 58% of the sample. Flow cytometry had shown CD8+CD57+ cell expansion in the patients selected for sequencing. Sequences were obtained from sorted CD4+, CD8+, or CD8+CD57+ T cells (not recorded which) from PBMCs. These TCRs come from a human donor with aplastic anemia.

The rearrangement uses TRBV19 and TRBJ1-6; the D gene is possibly TRBD1 (6 bases). V was shortened by 8 bases and J by 5 bases, with 25 bases between the two germline ends. The CDR3 runs to 18 residues. Germline V gives CDR1 LNHDA, CDR2 SQIVND (reference sequence). The CDR3 nucleotides read TGTGCCAGTGGCCCGGGGGGGGCGCGACTTAGGAATAATTCACCCCTCCACTTT. Amino acid sequence: CASGPGGARLRNNSPLHF. Complete variable domain (other parts from reference TRBV19 and TRBJ1-6): DGGITQSPKYLFRKEGQNVTLSCEQNLNHDAMYWYRQDPGQGLRLIYYSQIVNDFQKGDIAEGYSVSREKKESFPLTVTSAQKNPTAFYLCASGPGGARLRNNSPLHFGNGTRLTVT.

The chain has TRBV12-3 or TRBV12-4 and TRBJ2-1; no firm D call. V was cut by 3 bases and J by 8 bases, with 5 bases left in between. CDR3 length: 11 residues. DNA for the CDR3: TGTGCCAGCAGTTTCTCCGATGAGCAGTTCTTC. Its translation: CASSFSDEQFF.

This clonotype was picked up one time. This sequence joins TRBV20-1 and TRBJ2-7; unclear D gene. This CDR3 contains 14 residues. Germline V gives CDR1 DFQATT, CDR2 SNEGSKA (reference sequence). Trimming took 5 bases from V and 2 from J, leaving 16 bases between them. In DNA form, the CDR3 reads TGCAGTGCTGGGTTGTCTCCTTCCCCCTACGAGCAGTACTTC. As protein: CSAGLSPSPYEQYF.

The chain combines TRBV20-1 with TRBJ2-5; D ambiguous. This CDR3 has 13 amino acids. The V end was cut by 1 base, the J end by 1 base, with 7 bases between. Germline CDR1 DFQATT, CDR2 SNEGSKA (reference sequence). The CDR3 coding sequence is TGCAGTGCTAGAGGTCCCGCCCAAGAGACCCAGTACTTC. It codes for CSARGPAQETQYF.

For this clonotype: Compared with germline, one end of the junction differs, possibly owing to a read error. The J gene is TRBJ2-2, the V gene TRBV2, with a possible D match to TRBD2 (5 bases). This CDR3 has 14 residues. CDR1 is SNHLY and CDR2 is FYNNEI in the germline V gene. Here the CDR3 reads CASRSVVNTGERFF. In nucleotides, the CDR3 is TGTGCCAGCAGGTCGGTTGTAAACACCGGGGAGCGGTTTTTT.

The chain is built from TRBV20-1 and TRBJ1-4; D ambiguous. Trimming pared 6 bases from V and 4 bases from J, leaving 12 bases between. Germline values: CDR1 DFQATT, CDR2 SNEGSKA (reference sequence). The CDR3 is 13 residues long. The CDR3 is CSARTVRNEKLFF. The CDR3 DNA is TGCAGTGCCAGGACGGTTCGTAATGAAAAACTGTTTTTT.

The CDR3 DNA reads TGTGCCAGCGCCCGTGAAGTCCCGGGCTACACCTTC. Protein sequence: CASAREVPGYTF. The genes are TRBV5-4 and TRBJ1-2; D not certain. Trimming removed 7 bases at V and 8 bases at J, with 15 bases between. Germline CDR1 reads SGHNT; CDR2 reads YYREEE (reference sequence). CDR3 length: 12 amino acids.

This clonotype occurred once. This chain connects TRBV15 to TRBJ2-7, with 10 bases aligning to TRBD2. With V trimmed by 1 base and J by 3 bases, 12 bases remained unmatched. This CDR3 is built from 18 residues. Germline V CDR1 and CDR2: LNHNV, YYDKDF (reference sequence). This CDR3 reads CATSRVLAGAGPGYEQYF. The CDR3 DNA reads as TGTGCCACCAGCAGAGTTCTAGCGGGAGCGGGTCCGGGCTACGAGCAGTACTTC.

The chain combines TRBV7-2 with TRBJ2-7; D ambiguous. V was trimmed by 5 bases and J by 0 bases, leaving 11 bases between them. The CDR3 spans 14 residues. Germline V gives CDR1 SGHTA, CDR2 FQGNSA. The CDR3 region is CASSLRTYSYEQYF. CDR3 DNA sequence: TGTGCCAGCAGCCTCCGGACCTACTCCTACGAGCAGTACTTC.

The chain carries TRBV7-2 and TRBJ2-7; 9 bases are shared with TRBD1. The CDR3 totals 15 residues. Germline assignment: CDR1 SGHTA and CDR2 FQGNSA. With V trimmed by 5 bases and J by 1 base, 6 bases remained unmatched. The CDR3 loop is CASSTTGTGSYEQYF. CDR3 sequence (DNA): TGTGCCAGCAGCACAACCGGGACAGGGTCCTACGAGCAGTACTTC.

This chain connects TRBV7-9 to TRBJ1-2; no definite D call. CDR3 length: 18 residues. V shed 2 bases and J shed 4 bases, with 23 bases lying between them. Germline CDR1 and CDR2: SEHNR and FQNEAQ (reference sequence). The CDR3, as DNA: TGTGCCAGCAGCTTAACCCGTAGTGGCCGTCCTACCGGCTATGGCTACACCTTC. Its protein is CASSLTRSGRPTGYGYTF. Looking up the rest from reference TRBV7-9 and TRBJ1-2 gives the full variable domain: DTGVSQNPRHKITKRGQNVTFRCDPISEHNRLYWYRQTLGQGPEFLTYFQNEAQLEKSRLLSDRFSAERPKGSFSTLEIQRTEQGDSAMYLCASSLTRSGRPTGYGYTFGSGTRLTVV.

The CDR3 nucleotides read TGTGCCAGCAGGACAGGGGGAAGTAATGAGCAGTTCTTC. Translation: CASRTGGSNEQFF. This sequence joins TRBV2 and TRBJ2-1, with 9 bases lining up with TRBD1. V dropped 6 bases and J dropped 7; count of bases not matched to a gene: 4. The CDR3 spans 13 residues. Germline V gives CDR1 SNHLY, CDR2 FYNNEI. Looking up the rest from reference TRBV2 and TRBJ2-1 gives the full variable domain: EPEVTQTPSHQVTQMGQEVILRCVPISNHLYFYWYRQILGQKVEFLVSFYNNEISEKSEIFDDQFSVERPDGSNFTLKIRSTKLEDSAMYFCASRTGGSNEQFFGPGTRLTVL.

V gene TRBV7-6 combines with J gene TRBJ2-7, with TRBD1 identical over 9 bases. This CDR3 contains 16 residues. The V and J ends lost 0 bases and 5 bases, in that order; junction bases with no gene match: 8. Germline V gives CDR1 SGHVS, CDR2 FNYEAQ. This chain's CDR3 is CASSLAPGQGLHEQYF. In DNA, the CDR3 is TGTGCCAGCAGCTTAGCGCCGGGACAGGGCCTCCACGAGCAGTACTTC.

This clonotype was counted a few times. The chain links TRBV7-2 to TRBJ2-1, with TRBD1 as a possible D gene (6 bases). V was cut by 3 bases and J by 8 bases, with 17 bases left in between. This CDR3 contains 15 residues. Germline CDR1 and CDR2: SGHTA and FQGNSA. The CDR3 DNA follows: TGTGCCAGCAGCTTCCTCTCAGGGGCCAGGGATGAGCAGTTCTTC. Translating it yields CASSFLSGARDEQFF. The whole variable domain, filled in from reference TRBV7-2 and TRBJ2-1, reads GAGVSQSPSNKVTEKGKDVELRCDPISGHTALYWYRQSLGQGLEFLIYFQGNSAPDKSGLPSDRFSAERTGGSVSTLTIQRTQQEDSAVYLCASSFLSGARDEQFFGPGTRLTVL.

The V call is TRBV9, the J call TRBJ1-1, with 7 bases matching TRBD1. CDR1 SGDLS and CDR2 YYNGEE come from the germline V gene. V was clipped by 0 bases and J by 3 bases; unmatched bases: 5. This CDR3 contains 15 residues. CDR3 sequence (DNA): TGTGCCAGCAGCGTAGAGGGACAGCCTTACACTGAAGCTTTCTTT. Translated, it gives CASSVEGQPYTEAFF.

The rearrangement uses TRBV9 and TRBJ2-3; D gene uncertain. Germline V CDR1 and CDR2: SGDLS, YYNGEE. The CDR3 sequence is 14 residues long. Between the trimmed V and J ends, which lost 0 bases and 0 bases, there was a span of 5 bases. CDR3 region: CASSVAPSTDTQYF. The CDR3 DNA follows: TGTGCCAGCAGCGTAGCCCCTAGCACAGATACGCAGTATTTT.